The 32 T cell receptor beta chains reported below all come from one sample, sequenced in a study of cytomegalovirus exposure and HLA in healthy donors. The study ran its PCR with 60 Vbeta and 13 Jbeta primers. Sequenced by immunoSEQ multiplex PCR; TCRdb stores in-frame clones only, minus some. Here the sample table reports about 130,000 clones. Material: PBMCs. These receptors were collected from a man aged 25-45 years in good health and CMV-seronegative.

V is TRBV7-2 and J is TRBJ1-2; 7 bases fit TRBD1. This CDR3 has 14 amino acids. The junction had 10 bases not matched to a gene; V was cut back by 5 bases and J by 7 bases. Looked up from germline, CDR1 is SGHTA and CDR2 is FQGNSA. The CDR3, as DNA: TGTGCCAGCAGCGACGGGACAGCCTCCGCTGGCTACACCTTC. Its translation is CASSDGTASAGYTF. Supplemented by reference TRBV7-2 and TRBJ1-2, the full variable domain reads GAGVSQSPSNKVTEKGKDVELRCDPISGHTALYWYRQSLGQGLEFLIYFQGNSAPDKSGLPSDRFSAERTGGSVSTLTIQRTQQEDSAVYLCASSDGTASAGYTFGSGTRLTVV.

V is TRBV28 and J is TRBJ1-4; 8 bases are a match to TRBD1. Germline CDR1 and CDR2: MDHEN and SYDVKM. The V gene end was trimmed by 5 bases and the J gene end by 7 bases; junction bases not matched to a gene: 12. The CDR3 sequence is 16 residues long. For the CDR3, the DNA is TGTGCCAGCAGTCAAGTAAGGACAGGGTGGGTTGAAAAACTGTTTTTT. The encoded protein is CASSQVRTGWVEKLFF.

The chain employs TRBV27 and TRBJ2-2, with TRBD2 matching over 9 bases. V was pared by 6 bases and J by 0 bases, with 2 bases of the junction left unmatched. The length of the CDR3 is 15 residues. Germline values: CDR1 MNHEY, CDR2 SMNVEV (reference sequence). Written as DNA, the CDR3 is TGTGCCAGCAGGACTAGCGGTTCGAACACCGGGGAGCTGTTTTTT. Its protein product is CASRTSGSNTGELFF.

Regarding this clone: Sequence at one end of the junction differs from germline and may be a read error. This chain joins TRBV10-3 and TRBJ2-2; 11 bases are a match to TRBD2. CDR3 size: 19 residues. Germline V gene data show CDR1 as ENHRY and CDR2 as SYGVKD. CDR3 coding DNA: TGTGCCATCAGAGCCTCGGGTTCGGGACTAGCGGCGAACACCGGGGAGCTGCTTTTT. This translates into CAIRASGSGLAANTGELLF.

The chain has TRBV12-2 and TRBJ1-1; the table assigns TRBD1, which was not confirmed against the DNA. TRBV12-2 counts as a pseudogene. CDR3 length: 15 amino acids. The CDR3 DNA reads TGTGCAAGTCGTTGGGGGGACAGTTATTACACTGAAGCTTTCTTT. Translation gives CASRWGDSYYTEAFF.

The chain recombines TRBV5-1 with TRBJ2-2, with 7 bases lining up with TRBD1. Germline values: CDR1 SGHRS, CDR2 YFSETQ. V lost 2 bases to trimming and J lost 0 bases; unmatched junction nucleotides: 4. The CDR3 is 16 residues long. The CDR3 reads CASSLAGTANTGELFF. CDR3 in DNA: TGCGCCAGCAGCTTAGCCGGGACAGCGAACACCGGGGAGCTGTTTTTT.

Written as DNA, the CDR3 is TGTGCCAGCAGTTACCCAACAGGGGTAACCTACGAGCAGTACTTC. It is translated as CASSYPTGVTYEQYF. The chain carries TRBV6-6 and TRBJ2-5; 7 bases agree with TRBD1. Judging by the DNA end, TRBJ2-7 fits better; the J call may be wrong. In germline, CDR1 is MNHNY, CDR2 SVGAGI (reference sequence). The length of the CDR3 is 15 residues.

The genes are TRBV6-6 and TRBJ2-5; TRBD2 might be the D (5 bases). The J call may be mistaken, given a closer DNA end match to TRBJ2-7. CDR3 length equals 14 residues. Germline loops: CDR1 MNHNY, CDR2 SVGAGI (reference sequence). CDR3 region: CASSEGLWEYEQYF. The CDR3 DNA follows: TGTGCCAGCAGTGAGGGCCTTTGGGAATACGAGCAGTACTTC.

The chain combines TRBV29-1 with TRBJ2-5, with D tentatively TRBD1 (5 bases). The J call is doubtful: the DNA matches TRBJ2-7 better. CDR3 length: 12 residues. Germline values: CDR1 SQVTM, CDR2 ANQGSEA. CDR3 residues: CSVLTATYEQYF. DNA of the CDR3: TGCAGCGTTTTGACAGCTACCTACGAGCAGTACTTC.

This chain joins TRBV6-4 and TRBJ2-7; 7 bases are shared with TRBD2. The CDR3 runs to 13 residues. Per germline, CDR1 MRHNA and CDR2 SNTAGT. J lost 6 bases, V lost 3 bases, and 5 bases had no gene match. CDR3 in amino acids: CASSEAAGREQYF. The CDR3 region has the DNA TGTGCCAGCAGTGAGGCAGCGGGGCGCGAGCAGTACTTC.

This chain links TRBV5-6 with TRBJ2-1, with TRBD2 identical over 12 bases. This CDR3 comprises 16 residues. Looked up from germline, CDR1 is SGHDT and CDR2 is YYEEEE. J gave up 3 bases and V 0 bases, and 1 base lay outside the gene matches. In nucleotides, the CDR3 is TGTGCCAGCAGCTTGGGACTAGCGGGGGACTACAATGAGCAGTTCTTC. Amino acids: CASSLGLAGDYNEQFF.

V and J are TRBV28 and TRBJ2-5, with TRBD1 matching 7 bases. Per germline, CDR1 MDHEN and CDR2 SYDVKM. This CDR3 has 16 amino acids. V was clipped by 6 bases and J by 1 base; unmatched bases: 11. The chain's CDR3 is CASSPPGQTSQETQYF. The CDR3, as DNA: TGTGCCAGCAGCCCCCCGGGACAGACCTCCCAAGAGACCCAGTACTTC.

V is TRBV19 and J is TRBJ2-3, with TRBD2 matching over 13 bases. The CDR3 runs 14 residues. The trim removed 10 bases at V and 6 bases at J, leaving 7 bases unmatched. CDR1 is LNHDA and CDR2 is SQIVND in the germline V gene (reference sequence). The CDR3 DNA reads as TGTGCCACCTGGACTAGCGGGAGTCGGGATACGCAGTATTTT. It yields the protein CATWTSGSRDTQYF.

This chain links TRBV5-1 with TRBJ2-7; TRBD2 aligns across 12 bases. This CDR3 region has 16 residues. Germline trimming cut 4 bases from V and 5 bases from J; bases unmatched to any gene: 10. Germline-derived CDR1 and CDR2 are SGHRS and YFSETQ. The CDR3 reads CASSLRLLAGGNEQYF. Written as DNA, the CDR3 is TGCGCCAGCAGCCTTAGGTTGCTAGCGGGAGGGAACGAGCAGTACTTC.

As to this clone: This same CDR3 is encoded by further DNA sequences in the sample. V and J are TRBV4-2 and TRBJ1-2; D is uncertain. CDR3 length equals 15 residues. Germline V gene data show CDR1 as LGHNA and CDR2 as YNFKEQ. Between the trimmed V and J ends, which lost 4 bases and 3 bases, there was a span of 15 bases. The CDR3 coding sequence is TGTGCCAGCAGCCCCGGATCGCAACGGGACTATGGCTACACCTTC. Protein: CASSPGSQRDYGYTF.

V usage is TRBV18 and J usage is TRBJ2-7; weak D call: TRBD2 (6 bases). Trimming removed 2 bases from V and 7 bases from J, with 18 bases in between. Germline V gene lookup returns CDR1 KGHSH and CDR2 LQKENI. The CDR3 has 15 amino acids. CDR3 DNA: TGTGCCAGCTCACCAGGGAGGCTAGGTCGAGGGGAGCAGTACTTC. It codes for CASSPGRLGRGEQYF.

Comment on this clone: At one of its ends the junction is not consistent with the germline gene, which may arise from a read error. The V and J genes are TRBV7-2 and TRBJ2-2; the D is unclear. This CDR3 is 13 amino acids long. From germline, CDR1 is SGHTA and CDR2 FQGNSA. As DNA, the CDR3 is TGTGCCAGCAGCTTAGCGTACACGGGGGAGCTGTTTTTT. Its translation is CASSLAYTGELFF.

The chain links TRBV30 to TRBJ2-2; D ambiguous. Trimming took 3 bases from V and 0 from J, leaving 8 bases between them. CDR1 and CDR2 (germline): GTSNPN, SVGIG (reference sequence). CDR3 size: 14 residues. The CDR3 bases are TGTGCCTGGAGGGGTGGGCCGAACACCGGGGAGCTGTTTTTT. Translating gives CAWRGGPNTGELFF.

The chain uses TRBV5-4 and TRBJ1-1; D possibly corresponds to TRBD1 (5 bases). This CDR3 has 14 residues. Per germline, CDR1 SGHNT and CDR2 YYREEE (reference sequence). Trimming cost V 2 bases and J 4 bases, with 12 bases left between them. The CDR3 protein is CASSFISGSTEAFF. The DNA for the CDR3 is TGTGCCAGCAGCTTTATTTCAGGGTCCACTGAAGCTTTCTTT.

The chain employs TRBV11-2 and TRBJ2-1; possible D gene TRBD2, 5 bases. This CDR3 comprises 13 residues. Trimming removed 6 bases at V and 12 bases at J, with 18 bases between. Germline values: CDR1 SGHAT, CDR2 FQNNGV. As DNA, the CDR3 is TGTGCCAGCAGTTTTGGGTCTAGCTATCGGCAGTTCTTC. Protein: CASSFGSSYRQFF.

V and J are TRBV5-4 and TRBJ1-2, with 10 bases identical to TRBD1. This CDR3 is built from 13 residues. The trim removed 5 bases at V and 6 bases at J, leaving 4 bases unmatched. Germline-derived CDR1 and CDR2 are SGHNT and YYREEE (reference sequence). The CDR3 spells CASRRQGANGYTF. The CDR3 bases are TGTGCCAGCAGGAGACAGGGGGCCAATGGCTACACCTTC.

This chain links TRBV5-1 with TRBJ1-5, with unresolved D. CDR3 size: 14 residues. V lost 4 bases and J lost 5, with 13 bases in between. Germline V gives CDR1 SGHRS, CDR2 YFSETQ. In nucleotides, the CDR3 is TGCGCCAGCAGCCCCGGAGACCGTGATCAGCCCCAGCATTTT. Translating gives CASSPGDRDQPQHF.

J is TRBJ1-6 and V is TRBV30; 7 bases line up with TRBD1. Germline loops: CDR1 GTSNPN, CDR2 SVGIG (reference sequence). V lost 2 bases and J lost 7; bases outside the gene matches: 2. The CDR3 spans 13 residues. The CDR3: CAWSPGQNSPLHF. Here the CDR3 DNA reads TGTGCCTGGAGTCCGGGACAGAATTCACCCCTCCACTTT.

Details on this clone: This sample includes further DNA sequences coding for the same CDR3. The rearrangement uses TRBV5-1 and TRBJ2-1, with TRBD2 identical over 11 bases. Germline V gene sequence: CDR1 SGHRS, CDR2 YFSETQ. The trim removed 3 bases at V and 7 bases at J, leaving 3 bases unmatched. This CDR3 contains 14 residues. For the CDR3, the DNA is TGCGCCAGCAGCTCTGGGACTAGCGGAAATGAGCAGTTCTTC. As protein: CASSSGTSGNEQFF.

The chain uses TRBV7-6 and TRBJ1-1; a possible D gene is TRBD1 (5 bases). The V and J ends lost 2 bases and 3 bases respectively, with 22 bases between them. The germline gives CDR1 SGHVS, CDR2 FNYEAQ. The CDR3 covers 18 residues. CDR3 sequence (DNA): TGTGCCAGCAGCTTATGGCTCGCTGGCGAGACCAGGGACACTGAAGCTTTCTTT. It encodes CASSLWLAGETRDTEAFF.

This sequence joins TRBV29-1 and TRBJ1-2; TRBD1 aligns across 8 bases. V gave up 4 bases and J gave up 6 bases; unmatched junction bases: 4. The CDR3 totals 12 residues. Germline V gene data show CDR1 as SQVTM and CDR2 as ANQGSEA. Here the CDR3 DNA reads TGCAGCGTTGGGACAGGGACCCATGGCTACACCTTC. It encodes CSVGTGTHGYTF. The complete variable domain, with remaining parts taken from reference TRBV29-1 and TRBJ1-2, reads SAVISQKPSRDICQRGTSLTIQCQVDSQVTMMFWYRQQPGQSLTLIATANQGSEATYESGFVIDKFPISRPNLTFSTLTVSNMSPEDSSIYLCSVGTGTHGYTFGSGTRLTVV.

This chain links TRBV7-9 with TRBJ1-2; the D is unclear. The CDR3 covers 14 residues. Germline loops: CDR1 SEHNR, CDR2 FQNEAQ (reference sequence). Trimming took 0 bases from V and 4 from J, leaving 9 bases between them. The CDR3 reads CASSLAGSAYGYTF. The CDR3 region has the DNA TGTGCCAGCAGCTTAGCCGGTTCCGCCTATGGCTACACCTTC.

V is TRBV19 and J is TRBJ2-3; the match to TRBD2 covers 8 bases. The CDR3 has 15 amino acids. The junction had 8 bases not matched to a gene; V was cut back by 5 bases and J by 4 bases. Germline V gene sequence: CDR1 LNHDA, CDR2 SQIVND (reference sequence). CDR3 nucleotide sequence: TGTGCCAGTAGTCCGGGCGGGAGGACTCCAGATACGCAGTATTTT. Amino acids: CASSPGGRTPDTQYF.

The CDR3 here is CASSLIKREGRDTQYF. As DNA, the CDR3 is TGCGCCAGCAGCTTGATCAAACGGGAGGGTAGAGATACGCAGTATTTT. The V call is TRBV5-1, the J call TRBJ2-3; 8 bases fit TRBD2. V shed 1 base and J 5 bases; nucleotides not matched to a gene: 9. CDR3 size: 16 residues. Germline V gene lookup returns CDR1 SGHRS and CDR2 YFSETQ.

The chain couples TRBV28 to TRBJ2-2; possibly TRBD1 for D (6 bases). V shed 7 bases and J shed 3 bases, with 18 bases lying between them. Looked up from germline, CDR1 is MDHEN and CDR2 is SYDVKM. This CDR3 contains 16 residues. The chain's CDR3 is CASNPPGHTYTGELFF. The CDR3 coding sequence is TGTGCCAGCAACCCTCCGGGACATACTTACACCGGGGAGCTGTTTTTT.

V is TRBV2 and J is TRBJ2-3, with TRBD2 matching 10 bases. The CDR3 spans 15 residues. The germline gives CDR1 SNHLY, CDR2 FYNNEI. With 3 bases clipped from V and 5 bases from J, the junction kept 5 bases outside the gene matches. The CDR3 is CASSDLAGAVDTQYF. The CDR3 nucleotides read TGTGCCAGCAGTGATCTAGCGGGAGCCGTAGATACGCAGTATTTT.

The rearrangement joins TRBV29-1 to TRBJ2-1, with D perhaps matching TRBD2 (6 bases). The CDR3 totals 13 residues. Germline CDR1 is SQVTM and CDR2 is ANQGSEA. V gave up 6 bases and J gave up 10 bases, with 19 bases separating them. CDR3 residues: CSVRDSLALEQFF. The DNA of the CDR3 is TGCAGCGTCCGGGACTCACTCGCATTGGAGCAGTTCTTC.